The clone carrying this T cell receptor beta chain was counted many times. The antigen is not known. The data stem from a study of T cell repertoires in cytomegalovirus infection. The CDR3 is 15 residues long. CDR1 SGHVS and CDR2 FNYEAQ come from the germline V gene. V was clipped by 4 bases and J by 4 bases; unmatched bases: 7. TCRdb reprocessed the reads with MiXCR, giving one entry per CDR3 protein. The sample lists about 920,000 distinct CDR3 sequences; 30% to 40% were seen once. The sequencing used cultured CD8+ T cells from PBMCs, collected from culture after CMV antigen stimulation. The source of this sequence is a human donor in good health (CMV status not recorded). Some clones in this sample may be carry-over from other donors' samples. The chain links TRBV7-6 to TRBJ1-5; 7 nucleotides align to TRBD1. The CDR3 region is CASSSSGTANQPQHF. In DNA form, the CDR3 reads TGTGCCAGCAGCTCATCCGGGACAGCTAATCAGCCCCAGCATTTT.